This T cell receptor beta chain was identified during a study of blood T cells in healthy people across ages. Points from the study as a whole: Older individuals had lower TCR beta diversity per million T cells (the decline was roughly linear). Strong correlation existed between TCR beta diversity and naive T cell percentage. Both higher diversity and more naive CD4+ cells marked long-lived donors when set against aged donors.

This CDR3 comprises 14 residues. The V segment lost 3 bases and the J segment 4 bases; nucleotides outside the gene matches: 6. Germline-derived CDR1 and CDR2 are SGHDT and YYEEEE. Researchers isolated at least 6 million PBMCs per sample. A sample-barcoded 5' primer and a J-beta primer mix were used in a second PCR of about 7 to 12 cycles. From the 5' RACE reads, TCRdb called clonotypes with MiXCR, one entry per CDR3 protein. Here the sample spans roughly 2 million distinct CDR3 sequences, less than 50% being singletons. In the case of this clonotype: Its target is unknown.

The source of this sequence is a woman aged 35 to 49 in good health. The V and J genes are TRBV5-6 and TRBJ1-1; 7 bases line up with TRBD1. The sequencing input was blood. DNA of the CDR3: TGTGCCAGCAGCTCGACAGGGTCGAGCACTGAAGCTTTCTTT. Protein product: CASSSTGSSTEAFF. Drawing the rest from reference TRBV5-6 and TRBJ1-1, the complete variable domain is DAGVTQSPTHLIKTRGQQVTLRCSPKSGHDTVSWYQQALGQGPQFIFQYYEEEERQRGNFPDRFSGHQFPNYSSELNVNALLLGDSALYLCASSSTGSSTEAFFGQGTRLTVV.